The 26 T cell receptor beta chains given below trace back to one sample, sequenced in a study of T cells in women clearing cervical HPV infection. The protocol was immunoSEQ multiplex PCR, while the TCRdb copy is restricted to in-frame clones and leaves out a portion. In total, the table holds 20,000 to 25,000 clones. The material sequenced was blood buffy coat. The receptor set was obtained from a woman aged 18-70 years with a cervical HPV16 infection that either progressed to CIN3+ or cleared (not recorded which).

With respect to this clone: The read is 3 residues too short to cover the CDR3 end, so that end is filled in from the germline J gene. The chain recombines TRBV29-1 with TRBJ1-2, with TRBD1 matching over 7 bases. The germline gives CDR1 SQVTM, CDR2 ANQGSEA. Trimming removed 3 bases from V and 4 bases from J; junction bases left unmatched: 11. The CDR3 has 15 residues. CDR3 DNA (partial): TGCAGCGTTGACAGGGGGTGCAGGCCGGTCTATGGC. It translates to CSVDRGCRPVYG. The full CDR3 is CSVDRGCRPVYGYTF.

CDR3 protein: CSVAGSPYEQYF. The sequenced CDR3 bases are TGCAGCGTTGCTGGCAGTCCCTACGAG. J is TRBJ2-7 and V is TRBV29-1; D unresolved. The read falls 3 residues short of the CDR3 end, and the missing part is taken from the germline J gene. This CDR3 is built from 12 residues. The ends were cut back, 4 bases at V and 2 bases at J, with 9 bases in the middle. Germline V gives CDR1 SQVTM, CDR2 ANQGSEA.

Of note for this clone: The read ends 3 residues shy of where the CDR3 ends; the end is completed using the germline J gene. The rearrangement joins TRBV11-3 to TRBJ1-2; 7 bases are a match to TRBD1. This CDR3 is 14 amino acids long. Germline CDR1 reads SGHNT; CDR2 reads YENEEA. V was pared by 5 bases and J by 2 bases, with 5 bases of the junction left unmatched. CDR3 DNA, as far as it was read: TGTGCCAGCAGCCACGAGACAGGGAACTATGGC. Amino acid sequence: CASSHETGNYG. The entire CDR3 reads CASSHETGNYGYTF.

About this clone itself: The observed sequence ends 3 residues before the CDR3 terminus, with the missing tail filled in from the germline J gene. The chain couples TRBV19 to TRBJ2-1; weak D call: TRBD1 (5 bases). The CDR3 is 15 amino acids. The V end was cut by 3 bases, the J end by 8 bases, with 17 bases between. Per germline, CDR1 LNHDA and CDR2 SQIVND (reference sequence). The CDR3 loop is CASSMALGALYEQFF. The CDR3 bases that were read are TGTGCCAGTAGTATGGCTCTAGGGGCCTTGTATGAG. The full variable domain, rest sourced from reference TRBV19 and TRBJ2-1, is DGGITQSPKYLFRKEGQNVTLSCEQNLNHDAMYWYRQDPGQGLRLIYYSQIVNDFQKGDIAEGYSVSREKKESFPLTVTSAQKNPTAFYLCASSMALGALYEQFFGPGTRLTVL.

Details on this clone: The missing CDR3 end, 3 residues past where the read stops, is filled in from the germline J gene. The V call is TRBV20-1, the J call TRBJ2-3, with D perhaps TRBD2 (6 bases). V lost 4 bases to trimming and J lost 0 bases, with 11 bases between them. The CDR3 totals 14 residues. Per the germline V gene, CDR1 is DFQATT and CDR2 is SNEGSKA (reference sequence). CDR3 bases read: TGCAGTGCTAAAATTCGGGGGAGCACAGATACG. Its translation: CSAKIRGSTDT. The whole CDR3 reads CSAKIRGSTDTQYF.

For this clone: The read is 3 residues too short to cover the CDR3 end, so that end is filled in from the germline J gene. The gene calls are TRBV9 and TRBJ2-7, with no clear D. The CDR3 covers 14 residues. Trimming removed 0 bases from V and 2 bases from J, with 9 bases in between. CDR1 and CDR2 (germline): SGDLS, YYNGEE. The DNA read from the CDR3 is TGTGCCAGCAGCGTAGCCCCAAGGGCCTACGAG. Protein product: CASSVAPRAYE. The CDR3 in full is CASSVAPRAYEQYF.

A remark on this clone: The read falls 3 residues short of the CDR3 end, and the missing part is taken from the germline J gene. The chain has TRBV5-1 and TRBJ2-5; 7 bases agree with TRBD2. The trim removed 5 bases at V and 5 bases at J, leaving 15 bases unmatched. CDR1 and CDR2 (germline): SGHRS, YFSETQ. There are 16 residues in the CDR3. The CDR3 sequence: CASRAGRGDSEETQYF. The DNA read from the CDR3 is TGCGCCAGCAGGGCTGGCCGGGGGGATTCAGAGGAGACC.

CDR3 sequence reads: CASSYSQGNTQYF. The covered CDR3 bases are TGTGCCAGCAGCTATTCCCAGGGGAATACG. This sequence joins TRBV5-6 and TRBJ2-3; TRBD1 might be the D (6 bases). The read gets to within 3 residues of the CDR3 end, and the germline J gene fills in the rest. Per germline, CDR1 SGHDT and CDR2 YYEEEE. There are 13 residues in the CDR3. Trimming took off 3 bases at V and 7 bases at J, with 12 bases between the two ends.

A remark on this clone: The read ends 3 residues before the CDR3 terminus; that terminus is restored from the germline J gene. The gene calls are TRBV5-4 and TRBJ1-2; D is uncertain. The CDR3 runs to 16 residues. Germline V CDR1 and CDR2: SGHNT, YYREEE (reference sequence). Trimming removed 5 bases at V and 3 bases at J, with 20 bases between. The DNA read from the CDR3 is TGTGCCAGCAGTCTTCGAAGCGGGGATTTCGACTATGGC. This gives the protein CASSLRSGDFDYG. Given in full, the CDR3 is CASSLRSGDFDYGYTF.

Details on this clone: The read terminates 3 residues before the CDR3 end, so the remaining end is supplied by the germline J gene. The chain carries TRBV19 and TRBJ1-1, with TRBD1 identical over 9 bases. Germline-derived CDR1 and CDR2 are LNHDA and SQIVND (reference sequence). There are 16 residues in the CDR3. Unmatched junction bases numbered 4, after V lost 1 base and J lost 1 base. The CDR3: CASSIGGTGPNTEAFF. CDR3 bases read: TGTGCCAGTAGTATAGGGGGGACAGGGCCGAACACTGAA.

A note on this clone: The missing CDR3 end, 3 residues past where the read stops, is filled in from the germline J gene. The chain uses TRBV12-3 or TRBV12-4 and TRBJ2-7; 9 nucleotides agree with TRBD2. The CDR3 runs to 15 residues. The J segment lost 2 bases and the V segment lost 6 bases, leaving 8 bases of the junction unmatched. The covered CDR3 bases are TGTGCCAGCAGCCGGCTGACTAGCGGCCCCTACGAG. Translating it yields CASSRLTSGPYE. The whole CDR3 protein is CASSRLTSGPYEQYF.

The sequenced part of the CDR3 DNA is TGCGCCCCGTCCCCTAGGCGCATCTCCTACAATGAG. This translates into CAPSPRRISYNE. The CDR3 in full is CAPSPRRISYNEQFF. The chain couples TRBV5-1 to TRBJ2-1, with D uncertain. Coverage ceases 3 residues before the CDR3 finishes, and the germline J gene fills in the end. Germline V gene sequence: CDR1 SGHRS, CDR2 YFSETQ. The V gene lost 10 bases and the J gene lost 0 bases, with 17 bases spanning the gap. The CDR3 covers 15 residues.

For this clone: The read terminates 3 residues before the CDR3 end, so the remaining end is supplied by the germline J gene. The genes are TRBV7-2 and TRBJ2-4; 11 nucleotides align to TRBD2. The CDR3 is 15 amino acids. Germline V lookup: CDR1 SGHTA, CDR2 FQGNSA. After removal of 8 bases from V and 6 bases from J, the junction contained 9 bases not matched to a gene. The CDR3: CASGTSGSSLNIQYF. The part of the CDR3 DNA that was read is TGTGCCAGCGGAACTAGCGGGAGTAGTTTAAACATT. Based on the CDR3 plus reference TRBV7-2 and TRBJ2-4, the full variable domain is GAGVSQSPSNKVTEKGKDVELRCDPISGHTALYWYRQSLGQGLEFLIYFQGNSAPDKSGLPSDRFSAERTGGSVSTLTIQRTQQEDSAVYLCASGTSGSSLNIQYFGAGTRLSVL.

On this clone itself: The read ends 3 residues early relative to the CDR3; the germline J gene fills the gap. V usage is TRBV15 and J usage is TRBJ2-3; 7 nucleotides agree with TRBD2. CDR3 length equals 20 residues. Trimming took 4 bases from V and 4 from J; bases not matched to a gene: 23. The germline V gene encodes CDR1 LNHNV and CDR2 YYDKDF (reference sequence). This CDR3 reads CATSNRRLAARSIGADTQYF. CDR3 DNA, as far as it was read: TGTGCCACCAGCAACCGTCGGCTAGCGGCCAGGAGCATTGGTGCAGATACG.

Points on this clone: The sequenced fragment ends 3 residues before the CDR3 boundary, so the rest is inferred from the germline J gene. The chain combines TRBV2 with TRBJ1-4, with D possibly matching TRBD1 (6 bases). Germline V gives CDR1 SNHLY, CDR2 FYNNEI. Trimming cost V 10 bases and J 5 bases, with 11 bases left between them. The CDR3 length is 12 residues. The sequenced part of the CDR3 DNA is TGTGCCACCCGGACAGAAAATGAAAAA. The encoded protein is CATRTENEK. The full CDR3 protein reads CATRTENEKLFF.

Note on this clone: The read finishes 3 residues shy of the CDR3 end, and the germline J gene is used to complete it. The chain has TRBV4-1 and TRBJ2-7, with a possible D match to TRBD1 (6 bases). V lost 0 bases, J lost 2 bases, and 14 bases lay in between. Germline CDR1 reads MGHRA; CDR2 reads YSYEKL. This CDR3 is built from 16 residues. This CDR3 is CASSQEPQGSAYEQYF. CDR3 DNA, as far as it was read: TGCGCCAGCAGCCAAGAACCGCAGGGGTCTGCCTACGAG.

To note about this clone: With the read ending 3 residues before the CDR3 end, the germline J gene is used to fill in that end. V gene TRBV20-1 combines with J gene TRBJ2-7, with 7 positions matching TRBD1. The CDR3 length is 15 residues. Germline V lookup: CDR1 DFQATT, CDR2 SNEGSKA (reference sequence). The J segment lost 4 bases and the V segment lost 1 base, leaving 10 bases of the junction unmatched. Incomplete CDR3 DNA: TGCAGTGCTAGAGTCCCACAGGGGTACGGGTACGAG. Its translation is CSARVPQGYGYE. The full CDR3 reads CSARVPQGYGYEQYF.

CDR3 DNA, as far as it was read: TGCAGTGCTAGTGGGGGCCCTAGCACAGATACG. As protein: CSASGGPSTDT. In full, the CDR3 reads CSASGGPSTDTQYF. The chain uses TRBV20-1 and TRBJ2-3; a possible D gene is TRBD1 (6 bases). The observed sequence ends 3 residues before the CDR3 terminus, with the missing tail filled in from the germline J gene. From germline, CDR1 is DFQATT and CDR2 SNEGSKA (reference sequence). This CDR3 contains 14 residues. Trimming shortened V by 3 bases and J by 0 bases, and 10 bases separated the two germline ends.

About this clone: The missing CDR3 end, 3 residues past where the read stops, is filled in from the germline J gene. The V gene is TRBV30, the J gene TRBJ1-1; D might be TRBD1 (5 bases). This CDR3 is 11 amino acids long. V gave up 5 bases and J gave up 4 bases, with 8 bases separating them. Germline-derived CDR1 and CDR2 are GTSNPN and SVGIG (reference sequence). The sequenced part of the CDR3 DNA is TGTGCCTGGTCAAGGGGCACTGAA. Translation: CAWSRGTE. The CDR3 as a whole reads CAWSRGTEAFF. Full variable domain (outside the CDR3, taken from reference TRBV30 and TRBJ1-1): SQTIHQWPATLVQPVGSPLSLECTVEGTSNPNLYWYRQAAGRGLQLLFYSVGIGQISSEVPQNLSASRPQDRQFILSSKKLLLSDSGFYLCAWSRGTEAFFGQGTRLTVV.

CDR3 DNA, as far as it was read: TGCAGTGCTAGCCGCACTTCGGGGGCTAATGAAAAA. Amino acids: CSASRTSGANEK. The entire CDR3 protein is CSASRTSGANEKLFF. The chain recombines TRBV20-1 with TRBJ1-4; D is possibly TRBD1 (5 bases). The CDR3 end falls 3 residues outside the read, so it is completed with the germline J gene. Germline V gene lookup returns CDR1 DFQATT and CDR2 SNEGSKA (reference sequence). V was clipped by 3 bases and J by 3 bases, with 14 bases between them. The CDR3 totals 15 residues.

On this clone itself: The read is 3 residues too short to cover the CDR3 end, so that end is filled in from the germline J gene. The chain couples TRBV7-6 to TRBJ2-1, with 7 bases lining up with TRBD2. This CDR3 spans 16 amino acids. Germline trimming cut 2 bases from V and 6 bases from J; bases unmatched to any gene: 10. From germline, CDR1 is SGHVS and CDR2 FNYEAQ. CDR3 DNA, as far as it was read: TGTGCCAGCAGCTTATACAGCGGGGCTGCTGTCAATGAG. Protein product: CASSLYSGAAVNE. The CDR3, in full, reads CASSLYSGAAVNEQFF.

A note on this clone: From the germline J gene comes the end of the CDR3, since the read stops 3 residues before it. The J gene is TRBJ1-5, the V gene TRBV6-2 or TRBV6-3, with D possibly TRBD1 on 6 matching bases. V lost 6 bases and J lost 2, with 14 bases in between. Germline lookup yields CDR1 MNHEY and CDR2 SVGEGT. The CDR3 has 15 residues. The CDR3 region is CASSQRTERNQPQHF. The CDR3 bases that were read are TGTGCCAGCAGCCAGAGGACAGAGCGCAATCAGCCC.

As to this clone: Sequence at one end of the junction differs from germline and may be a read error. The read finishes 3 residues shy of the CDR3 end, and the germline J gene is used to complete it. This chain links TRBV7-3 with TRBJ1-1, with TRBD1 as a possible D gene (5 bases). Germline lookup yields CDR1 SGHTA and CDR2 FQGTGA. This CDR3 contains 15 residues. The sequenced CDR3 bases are TGTGCCAGCAGCTTATCAGGGCAGGAGAACACTGGA. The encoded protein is CASSLSGQENTG. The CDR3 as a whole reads CASSLSGQENTGAFF.

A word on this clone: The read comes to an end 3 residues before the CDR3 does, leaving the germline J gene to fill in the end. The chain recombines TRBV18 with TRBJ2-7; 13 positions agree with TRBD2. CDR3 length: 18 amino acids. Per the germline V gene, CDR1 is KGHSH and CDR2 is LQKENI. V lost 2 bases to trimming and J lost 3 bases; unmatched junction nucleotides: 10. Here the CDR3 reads CASSPDSGLAGDLYEQYF. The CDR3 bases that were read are TGTGCCAGCTCACCAGATTCAGGACTAGCGGGAGACCTCTACGAG.

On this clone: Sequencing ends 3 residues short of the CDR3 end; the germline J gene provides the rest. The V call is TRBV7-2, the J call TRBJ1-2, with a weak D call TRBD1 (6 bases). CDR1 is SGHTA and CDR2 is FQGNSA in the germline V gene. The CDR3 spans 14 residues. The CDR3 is CASSVERGLYDYTF. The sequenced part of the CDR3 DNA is TGTGCCAGCAGCGTGGAGCGGGGGCTCTACGAC.

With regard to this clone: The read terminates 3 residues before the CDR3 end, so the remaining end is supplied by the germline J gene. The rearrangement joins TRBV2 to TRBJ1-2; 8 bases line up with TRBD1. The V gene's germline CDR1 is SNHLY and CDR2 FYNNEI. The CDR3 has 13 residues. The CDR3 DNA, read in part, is TGTGCCAGCAGTGAAACAGGGGGTCGGGGC. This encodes CASSETGGRG. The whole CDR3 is CASSETGGRGYTF.